This T cell receptor (beta chain) came from a study of cytomegalovirus exposure and HLA in healthy donors. Whole-study results and caveats: A link between a missense DCLRE1C variant and TCR beta V- and J-gene trimming emerged from a later analysis.

The CDR3 contains 15 residues. Germline assignment: CDR1 SNHLY and CDR2 FYNNEI. The junction had 14 bases not matched to a gene; V was cut back by 8 bases and J by 7 bases. This clone came up once. Its antigen is unidentified. The PCR contained 60 Vbeta and 13 Jbeta primers. The data were produced by immunoSEQ multiplex PCR, yet TCRdb's version contains in-frame clones alone and is incomplete. The data show 150,000 to 200,000 clones, around 83% seen once. Source material: PBMCs. The rearrangement links TRBV2 to TRBJ1-5, with 7 bases lining up with TRBD1. The sequence derives from a man aged 50 to 60 in good health and CMV-seropositive. The CDR3 here is CASGRNRGVEQPQHF. CDR3 DNA: TGTGCCAGCGGTCGGAACAGGGGCGTGGAGCAGCCCCAGCATTTT. The variable domain in full, with the rest retrieved from reference TRBV2 and TRBJ1-5, is EPEVTQTPSHQVTQMGQEVILRCVPISNHLYFYWYRQILGQKVEFLVSFYNNEISEKSEIFDDQFSVERPDGSNFTLKIRSTKLEDSAMYFCASGRNRGVEQPQHFGDGTRLSIL.